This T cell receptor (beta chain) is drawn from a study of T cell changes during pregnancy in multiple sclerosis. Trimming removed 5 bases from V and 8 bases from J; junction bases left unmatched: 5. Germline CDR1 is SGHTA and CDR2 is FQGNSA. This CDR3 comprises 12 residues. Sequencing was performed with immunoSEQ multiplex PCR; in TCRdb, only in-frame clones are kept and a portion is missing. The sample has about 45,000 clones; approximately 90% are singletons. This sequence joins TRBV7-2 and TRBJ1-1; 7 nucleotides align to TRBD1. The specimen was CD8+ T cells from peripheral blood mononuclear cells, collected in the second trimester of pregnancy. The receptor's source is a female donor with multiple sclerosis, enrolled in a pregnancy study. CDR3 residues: CASSHVRGEAFF. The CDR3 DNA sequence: TGTGCCAGCAGCCACGTCAGGGGGGAAGCTTTCTTT.